This T cell receptor (beta chain) was found in a study of cytomegalovirus exposure and HLA in healthy donors. Findings and limits, study-wide: CMV serostatus alone was available as immune exposure information. An assumption of roughly uniform sequencing depth across donors underlay the presence/absence analyses. In a later analysis, most CMV-associated TCR beta chains appeared HLA-restricted. Later analysis indicated greater clonal expansion among HLA-associated TCR beta chains than among equally common other chains.

About this clone: What it binds is not known.

PCR involved 60 Vbeta and 13 Jbeta primers. TCRdb keeps only in-frame clones here, not all; method: immunoSEQ multiplex PCR. The table has approximately 170,000 clones, about three quarters seen once; the top ten hold around 7%. Per germline, CDR1 SGHAT and CDR2 FQNNGV. V shed 2 bases and J shed 2 bases, with 23 bases lying between them. This CDR3 is 19 amino acids long. What was sequenced was PBMCs. The J gene is TRBJ2-3, the V gene TRBV11-2; a possible D gene is TRBD2 (6 bases). The source is a woman aged 40 to 50 in good health and CMV-seropositive. The CDR3 region has the DNA TGTGCCAGCAGCTTACCCACGTGGGCGGGGTCAAGATTCACAGATACGCAGTATTTT. This sequence encodes CASSLPTWAGSRFTDTQYF.